Presented here are 21 T cell receptor beta chains from one specimen sequenced in a study of PD-L1 blockade in urothelial cancer. Method: immunoSEQ multiplex PCR; TCRdb's copy keeps in-frame clones and lacks some. The table lists about 70,000 clones, 90% of them singletons. Time point specified: pretreatment peripheral blood. This specimen was PBMCs, taken around atezolizumab (anti-PD-L1) treatment. The receptors come from a man between 70 and 80 years old with urothelial cancer.

V usage is TRBV7-2 and J usage is TRBJ1-2; 9 bases are a match to TRBD1. Germline-derived CDR1 and CDR2 are SGHTA and FQGNSA. CDR3 length: 17 residues. The junction had 8 bases not matched to a gene; V was cut back by 2 bases and J by 1 base. This CDR3 reads CASSLPRDRELNYGYTF. CDR3 DNA: TGTGCCAGCAGCTTACCCAGGGACAGGGAACTTAACTATGGCTACACCTTC.

In nucleotides, the CDR3 is TGTGCCAGCAGTCAGGGGGGCGGTAGCAATCAGCCCCAGCATTTT. This gives the protein CASSQGGGSNQPQHF. The chain links TRBV28 to TRBJ1-5; 7 positions agree with TRBD1. Trimming cost V 5 bases and J 0 bases; bases outside gene matches: 4. The CDR3 sequence is 15 residues long. Germline CDR1 MDHEN, CDR2 SYDVKM.

The chain has TRBV20-1 and TRBJ2-5; D unclear. The CDR3 covers 11 residues. Trimming removed 6 bases at V and 4 bases at J, with 9 bases between. The germline V gene has CDR1 DFQATT and CDR2 SNEGSKA (reference sequence). In nucleotides, the CDR3 is TGCAGTGCCCCGCTAGTAGAGACCCAGTACTTC. Translating it yields CSAPLVETQYF.

With respect to this clone: At one end the junction does not follow the germline gene, possibly because of a read error. The V gene is TRBV2, the J gene TRBJ2-1, with TRBD1 matching over 7 bases. The CDR3 length is 15 residues. Per the germline V gene, CDR1 is SNHLY and CDR2 is FYNNEI. The CDR3: CASSEYKGAVNGQFF. CDR3 DNA: TGTGCCAGCAGTGAATATAAGGGGGCAGTCAATGGGCAGTTCTTC.

This chain connects TRBV6-1 to TRBJ2-7, with 7 bases lining up with TRBD1. CDR3 length: 14 amino acids. V lost 3 bases to trimming and J lost 3 bases; unmatched junction nucleotides: 5. In germline, CDR1 is MNHNS, CDR2 SASEGT. The CDR3, as DNA: TGTGCCAGCAGTGATTGGACAGGTAACTACGAGCAGTACTTC. As protein: CASSDWTGNYEQYF.

The gene calls are TRBV19 and TRBJ1-3; D might be TRBD1 (5 bases). Deletions cut 9 bases from V and 0 bases from J, with 9 bases between. In germline, CDR1 is LNHDA, CDR2 SQIVND (reference sequence). This CDR3 contains 13 residues. This CDR3 is CASREGSGNTIYF. In nucleotides, the CDR3 is TGTGCCAGCAGGGAAGGCTCTGGAAACACCATATATTTT.

The genes are TRBV14 and TRBJ2-1, with 8 bases fitting TRBD2. This CDR3 comprises 17 residues. Germline CDR1 SGHDN, CDR2 FVKESK. The junction had 10 bases not matched to a gene; V was cut back by 3 bases and J by 3 bases. The CDR3 DNA sequence: TGTGCCAGCAGCCAGTTCTTAGCGGGGAAATTCTACAATGAGCAGTTCTTC. Encoded protein: CASSQFLAGKFYNEQFF.

The chain has TRBV5-4 and TRBJ2-1, with 10 bases aligning to TRBD2. The CDR3 loop spans 15 amino acids. Trimming cost V 1 base and J 5 bases; bases outside gene matches: 3. CDR1 SGHNT and CDR2 YYREEE come from the germline V gene (reference sequence). The CDR3 spells CASSLLGLADNEQFF. CDR3 coding DNA: TGTGCCAGCAGCTTGTTAGGACTAGCGGACAATGAGCAGTTCTTC.

The chain carries TRBV7-2 and TRBJ1-3; no definite D call. CDR1 is SGHTA and CDR2 is FQGNSA in the germline V gene. Trimming removed 2 bases at V and 4 bases at J, with 9 bases between. The CDR3 is made up of 14 amino acids. The CDR3 bases are TGTGCCAGCAGCTTATGGCCCCCCGGAAACACCATATATTTT. It yields the protein CASSLWPPGNTIYF.

The J gene is TRBJ1-4, the V gene TRBV12-5, with 9 bases fitting TRBD1. This CDR3 spans 16 amino acids. The germline V gene has CDR1 LGHNT and CDR2 FRNRAP. V dropped 3 bases and J dropped 5; count of bases not matched to a gene: 7. CDR3 bases: TGTGCTAGTGGTTTTTCGACCGGGACAGGGAATGAAAAACTGTTTTTT. This gives the protein CASGFSTGTGNEKLFF.

The chain carries TRBV9 and TRBJ1-1; D gene unclear. The CDR3 is 13 residues long. V lost 3 bases to trimming and J lost 2 bases, with 8 bases between them. Per germline, CDR1 SGDLS and CDR2 YYNGEE. This CDR3 reads CASSAPINTEAFF. CDR3 sequence (DNA): TGTGCCAGCAGCGCGCCTATAAACACTGAAGCTTTCTTT.

This clone has a handful of counts. One end of the junction varies from germline; a read error may be responsible. The gene calls are TRBV20-1 and TRBJ1-1, with 8 bases that match TRBD1. The germline V gene encodes CDR1 DFQATT and CDR2 SNEGSKA (reference sequence). This CDR3 has 11 residues. The CDR3 bases are TGTGGGGGACAGGTCAACACTGAAGCTTTCTTT. Residues: CGGQVNTEAFF.

The V call is TRBV10-2, the J call TRBJ2-7; TRBD2 aligns across 13 bases. Germline loops: CDR1 WSHSY, CDR2 SAAADI. The CDR3 has 15 residues. Trimming removed 3 bases from V and 6 bases from J; junction bases left unmatched: 5. CDR3 in amino acids: CASSELAGGPSEQYF. CDR3 DNA sequence: TGCGCCAGCAGTGAACTAGCGGGAGGGCCTTCCGAGCAGTACTTC.

The chain recombines TRBV18 with TRBJ1-5, with a weak D call TRBD1 (5 bases). The ends were cut back, 1 base at V and 2 bases at J, with 15 bases in the middle. CDR1 is KGHSH and CDR2 is LQKENI in the germline V gene. This CDR3 has 17 amino acids. The CDR3 loop is CASSPRAGQMGNQPQHF. In DNA, the CDR3 is TGTGCCAGCTCACCACGGGCAGGGCAGATGGGCAATCAGCCCCAGCATTTT.

This chain connects TRBV7-6 to TRBJ2-7, with 8 nucleotides matching TRBD1. The CDR3 length is 21 residues. V gave up 1 base and J gave up 4 bases; unmatched junction bases: 24. Germline V gives CDR1 SGHVS, CDR2 FNYEAQ. The CDR3 sequence: CASSLGPPARGLLNGPYEQYF. The CDR3 coding sequence is TGTGCCAGCAGCTTAGGGCCGCCGGCCAGGGGGCTACTTAATGGGCCTTACGAGCAGTACTTC.

The chain is built from TRBV5-4 and TRBJ2-1, with 9 bases lining up with TRBD2. Unmatched junction bases numbered 2, after V lost 0 bases and J lost 7 bases. The V gene's germline CDR1 is SGHNT and CDR2 YYREEE (reference sequence). The CDR3 is made up of 14 amino acids. This CDR3 reads CASSLEAGGNEQFF. The CDR3 DNA reads as TGTGCCAGCAGCTTGGAAGCGGGAGGAAATGAGCAGTTCTTC.

The CDR3 is CASSLGQGFRPQHF. The CDR3, as DNA: TGTGCCAGCAGCTTGGGGCAGGGGTTCCGGCCCCAGCATTTT. The chain uses TRBV5-6 and TRBJ1-5; tentative D call: TRBD1 (6 bases). The V and J ends lost 0 bases and 9 bases respectively, with 13 bases between them. CDR3 length: 14 residues. The germline V gene encodes CDR1 SGHDT and CDR2 YYEEEE. The entire variable domain, with the rest obtained from reference TRBV5-6 and TRBJ1-5, is as follows: DAGVTQSPTHLIKTRGQQVTLRCSPKSGHDTVSWYQQALGQGPQFIFQYYEEEERQRGNFPDRFSGHQFPNYSSELNVNALLLGDSALYLCASSLGQGFRPQHFGDGTRLSIL.

The chain couples TRBV10-3 to TRBJ2-7; maybe TRBD2 (6 bases). Looked up from germline, CDR1 is ENHRY and CDR2 is SYGVKD. Deletions cut 4 bases from V and 4 bases from J, with 11 bases between. CDR3 length: 13 residues. CDR3 nucleotide sequence: TGTGCCATCAGTGGGGGAGGAGAGTACGAGCAGTACTTC. This encodes CAISGGGEYEQYF.

This clone appeared once. V usage is TRBV30 and J usage is TRBJ2-7; the D is unclear. Germline-derived CDR1 and CDR2 are GTSNPN and SVGIG (reference sequence). The CDR3 runs 13 residues. V lost 1 base, J lost 2 bases, and 9 bases lay in between. The CDR3 nucleotides are TGTGCCTGGAGTGGGCCCTCGCCCTACGAGCAGTACTTC. Protein: CAWSGPSPYEQYF.

In DNA, the CDR3 is TGTGCCAGCAGCCCCCGACTCTTTAGTAGCACAGATACGCAGTATTTT. This translates into CASSPRLFSSTDTQYF. The chain couples TRBV9 to TRBJ2-3, with D uncertain. This CDR3 comprises 16 residues. In germline, CDR1 is SGDLS, CDR2 YYNGEE. Trimming left V 4 bases short and J 0 bases short, with 15 bases between. The variable domain in full, completed from reference TRBV9 and TRBJ2-3, reads DSGVTQTPKHLITATGQRVTLRCSPRSGDLSVYWYQQSLDQGLQFLIQYYNGEERAKGNILERFSAQQFPDLHSELNLSSLELGDSALYFCASSPRLFSSTDTQYFGPGTRLTVL.

V gene TRBV7-6 combines with J gene TRBJ2-5; D is perhaps TRBD1 (6 bases). Germline values: CDR1 SGHVS, CDR2 FNYEAQ. V was shortened by 1 base and J by 5 bases, with 17 bases between the two germline ends. The CDR3 sequence is 16 residues long. Here the CDR3 DNA reads TGTGCCAGCAGCTTAGATTTACAGGGAGAGGGGGAGACCCAGTACTTC. This encodes CASSLDLQGEGETQYF.